The 26 T cell receptor beta chains given below trace back to one sample, sequenced in a study of T cell responses to AZD1222 COVID-19 vaccine. This table comes from immunoSEQ multiplex PCR, and its TCRdb copy is limited to in-frame clones, with some not included. This table holds roughly 150,000 clones, roughly nine tenths found once. Sequenced here: peripheral blood, sampled 28 days after the second AZD1222 dose. These receptors all come from an adult who received the AZD1222 COVID-19 vaccine.

The chain employs TRBV10-1 and TRBJ2-7; tentatively, D is TRBD2 (7 bases). The CDR3 loop spans 16 amino acids. Trimming stripped 0 bases from V and 4 bases from J, with 16 bases between. The V gene's germline CDR1 is WNHNN and CDR2 SYGVQD (reference sequence). This chain's CDR3 is CASSESWGGGKYEQYF. CDR3 in DNA: TGCGCCAGCAGTGAGTCATGGGGAGGGGGTAAGTACGAGCAGTACTTC.

V is TRBV11-1 and J is TRBJ2-7; 7 nucleotides align to TRBD2. The CDR3 contains 16 residues. J gave up 5 bases and V 5 bases, and 15 bases lay outside the gene matches. Germline V CDR1 and CDR2: SGHAT, FQDESV (reference sequence). The CDR3 bases are TGTGCCAGCAGCCCCAATGCCTTGGGAGGGGCCCACGAGCAGTACTTC. This encodes CASSPNALGGAHEQYF. Using reference TRBV11-1 and TRBJ2-7 for the parts outside the CDR3, the full variable domain is EAEVAQSPRYKITEKSQAVAFWCDPISGHATLYWYRQILGQGPELLVQFQDESVVDDSQLPKDRFSAERLKGVDSTLKIQPAELGDSAMYLCASSPNALGGAHEQYFGPGTRLTVT.

V gene TRBV27 combines with J gene TRBJ1-2; 8 bases line up with TRBD1. Germline CDR1 is MNHEY and CDR2 is SMNVEV (reference sequence). With V trimmed by 0 bases and J by 5 bases, 5 bases remained unmatched. The CDR3 length is 15 residues. CDR3 DNA: TGTGCCAGCAGTTTATCGGGGACAGGACTGTATGGCTACACCTTC. Translated, it gives CASSLSGTGLYGYTF.

V usage is TRBV18 and J usage is TRBJ1-1, with a weak D call TRBD1 (5 bases). The V and J ends lost 6 bases and 3 bases respectively, with 11 bases between them. CDR3 length: 13 residues. Germline assignment: CDR1 KGHSH and CDR2 LQKENI. The CDR3 is CASSFGGDTEAFF. The CDR3 DNA follows: TGTGCCAGCTCCTTTGGGGGAGACACTGAAGCTTTCTTT.

The rearrangement links TRBV14 to TRBJ1-2; TRBD1 might be the D (6 bases). CDR1 is SGHDN, CDR2 FVKESK, per germline. V was pared by 1 base and J by 8 bases, with 14 bases between. The CDR3 is made up of 14 amino acids. The CDR3 DNA is TGTGCCAGCAGCCAAGTCCAGGGGCCTCACGGCTACACCTTC. This codes for CASSQVQGPHGYTF.

V gene TRBV27 combines with J gene TRBJ2-7; D gene ambiguous. Germline V gives CDR1 MNHEY, CDR2 SMNVEV (reference sequence). V was cut by 5 bases and J by 2 bases, with 7 bases left in between. CDR3 length: 12 residues. CDR3 bases: TGTGCCAGCAGTCCCGGAGCCTACGAGCAGTACTTC. Translation: CASSPGAYEQYF.

This chain links TRBV5-1 with TRBJ1-1; 10 bases line up with TRBD1. Germline CDR1 SGHRS, CDR2 YFSETQ. This CDR3 contains 15 residues. V dropped 3 bases and J dropped 3; count of bases not matched to a gene: 5. CDR3 sequence (DNA): TGCGCCAGCAGCTCCGGGACAGGGGTGTACACTGAAGCTTTCTTT. Amino acids: CASSSGTGVYTEAFF.

J is TRBJ2-5 and V is TRBV7-2, with a weak D call TRBD1 (5 bases). The CDR3 is made up of 14 amino acids. V was shortened by 5 bases and J by 1 base, with 11 bases between the two germline ends. The germline V gene encodes CDR1 SGHTA and CDR2 FQGNSA. The CDR3 nucleotides read TGTGCCAGCAGCCGTACAGGTCTCCAAGAGACCCAGTACTTC. Protein sequence: CASSRTGLQETQYF.

The chain employs TRBV27 and TRBJ2-2; D gene unclear. Trimming removed 6 bases at V and 7 bases at J, with 9 bases between. In germline, CDR1 is MNHEY, CDR2 SMNVEV (reference sequence). The CDR3 runs to 12 residues. In DNA form, the CDR3 reads TGTGCCAGCAGCCATTTTGGCGGGGAGCTGTTTTTT. Its translation is CASSHFGGELFF.

This chain joins TRBV29-1 and TRBJ1-1; D ambiguous. Germline CDR1 and CDR2: SQVTM and ANQGSEA. The V and J ends lost 3 bases and 1 base respectively, with 9 bases between them. The CDR3 consists of 13 residues. Here the CDR3 DNA reads TGCAGCGTTGACCACCTGGAGAACACTGAAGCTTTCTTT. Its translation: CSVDHLENTEAFF.

This chain joins TRBV18 and TRBJ1-2; D remains ambiguous. The CDR3 has 14 amino acids. The germline CDR1 and CDR2 sequences are KGHSH and LQKENI. V was cut by 4 bases and J by 8 bases, with 17 bases left in between. CDR3 region: CASSRLQDASGYTF. The CDR3 DNA follows: TGTGCCAGCTCACGTCTCCAGGACGCATCCGGCTACACCTTC.

The chain combines TRBV4-3 with TRBJ2-7; the match to TRBD1 covers 8 bases. V shed 1 base, J shed 1 base, and the junction held 6 bases outside the gene matches. There are 16 residues in the CDR3. Germline V gene data show CDR1 as LGHNA and CDR2 as YSLEER. CDR3 in DNA: TGCGCCAGCAGCCAAGGGGGGACAGGAAGTTCCTACGAGCAGTACTTC. Its translation: CASSQGGTGSSYEQYF.

The chain combines TRBV7-8 with TRBJ2-2, with no clear D. Germline V CDR1 and CDR2: SGHVS, FQNEAQ. Trimming pared 5 bases from V and 7 bases from J, leaving 17 bases between. The CDR3 spans 15 residues. The DNA of the CDR3 is TGTGCCAGCAGCCAAGGCCGCGCTCCCGGCGGGGAGCTGTTTTTT. This gives the protein CASSQGRAPGGELFF.

The rearrangement uses TRBV5-4 and TRBJ2-1, with no clear D. CDR3 length equals 15 residues. V was trimmed by 0 bases and J by 0 bases, leaving 7 bases between them. CDR1 and CDR2 (germline): SGHNT, YYREEE (reference sequence). For the CDR3, the DNA is TGTGCCAGCAGCTTGGACCCAAGCTCCTACAATGAGCAGTTCTTC. Its translation: CASSLDPSSYNEQFF. The full variable domain, rest sourced from reference TRBV5-4 and TRBJ2-1, is ETGVTQSPTHLIKTRGQQVTLRCSSQSGHNTVSWYQQALGQGPQFIFQYYREEENGRGNFPPRFSGLQFPNYSSELNVNALELDDSALYLCASSLDPSSYNEQFFGPGTRLTVL.

Notes on this clone: This specimen includes other DNA sequences encoding the same CDR3. J is TRBJ2-7 and V is TRBV7-9; either TRBD1 or TRBD2 may fit D (5 bases each). The CDR3 spans 12 residues. CDR1 SEHNR and CDR2 FQNEAQ come from the germline V gene (reference sequence). Trimming pared 1 base from V and 6 bases from J, leaving 7 bases between. The CDR3, as DNA: TGTGCCAGCAGCTTAGGGGGGAGCGAGCAGTACTTC. Translated: CASSLGGSEQYF.

There are a few counts of this clone. The CDR3 bases are TGCGCCAGCAGCTCCTCTATGAACACTGAAGCTTTCTTT. Residues: CASSSSMNTEAFF. The rearrangement links TRBV5-1 to TRBJ1-1; D unresolved. From germline, CDR1 is SGHRS and CDR2 YFSETQ. V lost 3 bases, J lost 0 bases, and 6 bases lay in between. The CDR3 spans 13 residues.

The V gene is TRBV28, the J gene TRBJ2-1; possibly TRBD1 for D (7 bases). The CDR3 contains 16 residues. Germline-derived CDR1 and CDR2 are MDHEN and SYDVKM. Trimming cost V 5 bases and J 2 bases, with 16 bases left between them. The CDR3 nucleotides are TGTGCCAGCAGTCTCGCGCGGGACAGACCCTACAATGAGCAGTTCTTC. Translating gives CASSLARDRPYNEQFF.

The chain uses TRBV27 and TRBJ1-5; the match to TRBD1 covers 9 bases. Germline loops: CDR1 MNHEY, CDR2 SMNVEV (reference sequence). CDR3 length: 14 residues. V dropped 5 bases and J dropped 7; count of bases not matched to a gene: 6. The CDR3 here is CASSVGTGQQPQHF. The CDR3 DNA sequence: TGTGCCAGCAGTGTAGGGACAGGGCAACAGCCCCAGCATTTT.

This rearrangement joins TRBV10-3 to TRBJ2-1; weak D call: TRBD2 (6 bases). CDR1 and CDR2 from the germline V gene are ENHRY and SYGVKD. Trimming shortened V by 3 bases and J by 7 bases, and 16 bases separated the two germline ends. The CDR3 sequence is 15 residues long. The CDR3 DNA reads TGTGCCATCAGTGATAGTCTGGATCGGGGGAATGAGCAGTTCTTC. Its protein is CAISDSLDRGNEQFF.

The chain is built from TRBV27 and TRBJ1-5; D is ambiguous. Germline V gives CDR1 MNHEY, CDR2 SMNVEV (reference sequence). Trimming stripped 3 bases from V and 0 bases from J, with 12 bases between. The CDR3 contains 16 residues. The CDR3: CASSFLADYSNQPQHF. In DNA form, the CDR3 reads TGTGCCAGCAGTTTTTTGGCGGATTATAGCAATCAGCCCCAGCATTTT.

The V and J genes are TRBV15 and TRBJ1-5, with no clear D. CDR1 and CDR2 from the germline V gene are LNHNV and YYDKDF (reference sequence). V was shortened by 0 bases and J by 9 bases, with 6 bases between the two germline ends. This CDR3 has 12 amino acids. The CDR3 nucleotides read TGTGCCACCAGCAGAGATGGGTGGCCCCAGCATTTT. Amino acids: CATSRDGWPQHF.

J is TRBJ2-2 and V is TRBV19; TRBD2 matches at 8 bases. The CDR3 is 16 amino acids. Trimming cost V 5 bases and J 4 bases; bases outside gene matches: 9. From germline, CDR1 is LNHDA and CDR2 SQIVND (reference sequence). CDR3 DNA sequence: TGTGCCAGTAGTGCTAATAGCGGGATCAGCACCGGGGAGCTGTTTTTT. Its protein product is CASSANSGISTGELFF.

Details on this clone: At one boundary the junction diverges from the germline segment, which might be a read error. This CDR3 reads CASSPLAGGPDTQYF. CDR3 DNA sequence: TGTGCTAGCAGCCCTCTAGCGGGGGGGCCAGATACGCAGTATTTT. The J gene is TRBJ2-3, the V gene TRBV7-7, with 12 bases fitting TRBD2. The CDR3 contains 15 residues. CDR1 and CDR2 from the germline V gene are SSHAT and FNYEAQ (reference sequence). The full variable domain, rest sourced from reference TRBV7-7 and TRBJ2-3, is GAGVSQSPRYKVTKRGQDVTLRCDPISSHATLYWYQQALGQGPEFLTYFNYEAQPDKSGLPSDRFSAERPEGSISTLTIQRTEQRDSAMYRCASSPLAGGPDTQYFGPGTRLTVL.

The rearrangement uses TRBV3-1 (or the pseudogene TRBV3-2) and TRBJ2-5, with TRBD2 matching over 7 bases. The V gene's germline CDR1 is LGHDT and CDR2 YNNKEL (reference sequence). The CDR3 spans 14 residues. J lost 7 bases, V lost 6 bases, and 11 bases had no gene match. In DNA form, the CDR3 reads TGTGCCAGCAGGGACCTGCGGGAGAGGTGGACCCAGTACTTC. Translated, it gives CASRDLRERWTQYF.

The chain couples TRBV19 to TRBJ2-1; D gene uncertain. Germline V lookup: CDR1 LNHDA, CDR2 SQIVND (reference sequence). There are 11 residues in the CDR3. V lost 7 bases, J lost 3 bases, and 4 bases lay in between. The CDR3 region is CASTNYNEQFF. The CDR3 region has the DNA TGTGCCAGTACGAACTACAATGAGCAGTTCTTC.

The genes are TRBV4-1 and TRBJ1-1; D uncertain. The CDR3 is 16 amino acids. The germline gives CDR1 MGHRA, CDR2 YSYEKL. Trimming stripped 0 bases from V and 7 bases from J, with 18 bases between. CDR3 sequence reads: CASSQDRGLTSREAFF. The CDR3 DNA follows: TGCGCCAGCAGCCAAGACCGAGGACTTACTAGCCGTGAAGCTTTCTTT.